This T cell receptor beta chain was observed in a study of cytomegalovirus exposure and HLA in healthy donors. Per germline, CDR1 SNHLY and CDR2 FYNNEI. Trimming took 6 bases from V and 4 from J, leaving 21 bases between them. The CDR3 is 16 residues long. PCR employed 60 Vbeta and 13 Jbeta primers. Clones were read by immunoSEQ multiplex PCR, and TCRdb kept only the in-frame ones, dropping some. The profile shows about 160,000 clones, roughly three quarters of them singletons. The sequence was obtained from a man aged 35 to 55 in good health and CMV-seropositive. The sequenced sample consisted of PBMCs. The chain uses TRBV2 and TRBJ1-2; D gene uncertain. The CDR3 region has the DNA TGTGCCAGCAGGCGTATGGGTAATACAGCAATCTATGGCTACACCTTC. Encoded protein: CASRRMGNTAIYGYTF.